A selection of T cell receptor beta chains follows, all from one sample in a study of regulatory T cells in long-lasting Graves disease. TCRdb fed the multiplex PCR reads into MiXCR, producing one record per CDR3 protein. The sample holds roughly 560,000 distinct CDR3 sequences, around 16% seen once. This sample also appeared in a second study, on T cells in Graves' hyperthyroidism and ophthalmopathy.

The sample was peripheral blood mononuclear cells (PBMCs), taken at new diagnosis, from a patient treated with antithyroid drugs. The receptors here all came from a woman aged 40-60 years with Graves disease. The CDR3 runs from the conserved cysteine through the conserved F or W. The D gene is left open where the match is weak. Size values are once, few and many counts, or a class for expanded clones, and some rows have none.

NA	TRBV10-3	13	NA	TRBJ1-6	CAISEGGNSPLHF	TGTGCCATCAGTGAGGGCGGGAATTCACCCCTCCACTTT
TRBD1	TRBV5-1	16	few	TRBJ2-1	CASSSTGTEIYNEQFF	TGCGCCAGCAGCTCCACCGGGACAGAAATATACAATGAGCAGTTCTTC
NA	TRBV2	13	many	TRBJ1-1	CASSPDGGREAFF	TGTGCCAGCAGCCCGGATGGGGGACGTGAAGCTTTCTTT
TRBD1	TRBV7-8	14	few	TRBJ1-2	CASSLDRAGYGYTF	TGTGCCAGCAGCTTGGACAGGGCGGGCTATGGCTACACCTTC
NA	TRBV6-2/TRBV6-3	15	many	TRBJ1-4	CASSYEDASTEKLFF	TGTGCCAGCAGTTACGAAGACGCGTCGACGGAAAAACTGTTTTTT
TRBD1	TRBV19	16	NA	TRBJ2-3	CATKVGQGVITDTQYF	TGTGCCACCAAGGTAGGACAGGGGGTAATAACAGATACGCAGTATTTT
TRBD1	TRBV30	14	few	TRBJ2-3	CAWSSGQGTDTQYF	TGTGCCTGGAGTTCGGGACAGGGGACGGATACGCAGTATTTT
TRBD1	TRBV20-1	15	many	TRBJ2-3	CSARKGQVKRDTQYF	TGCAGTGCTAGAAAGGGACAGGTTAAGAGGGATACGCAGTATTTT
TRBD1	TRBV11-1	18	few	TRBJ2-6	CASSHTQGFNAGANVLTF	TGTGCCAGCAGCCATACACAGGGGTTTAACGCTGGGGCCAACGTCCTGACTTTC
NA	TRBV10-3	15	few	TRBJ2-5	CAISDSAARGETQYF	TGTGCCATCAGTGACAGTGCTGCCAGGGGAGAGACCCAGTACTTC
NA	TRBV12-3/TRBV12-4	11	NA	TRBJ2-1	CASSLVLEQFF	TGTGCCAGCAGTTTAGTCCTCGAGCAGTTCTTC